The 12 T cell receptor beta chains presented below share a single source sample, sequenced in a study of radiation and T cells in renal cell carcinoma (dated by TCRdb to the early 2020s). Receptors were amplified or captured by the immunoSEQ multiplex PCR assay. TCRdb stores this immuneACCESS table with in-frame sequences only. Part of the clones is absent; in the studies checked, under half of the shortfall reflects unresolved V genes, and no reason is known for the rest. In all, the sample holds around 180,000 clones, and roughly 90% of those were seen once. Of the sample, 10% to 12% is held by the ten largest clones. The label giving this sample's time point can be read as: blood 4 weeks post-SBRT, at nephrectomy. The sample's treatment or condition label, in plain terms: 15 Gy SBRT to primary tumor, nephrectomy 4 weeks later. Sequencing used blood, obtained from a patient whose treatment included radiotherapy and nephrectomy. All receptors come from a woman aged 45-65 years with renal cell carcinoma.

V usage is TRBV19 and J usage is TRBJ1-6; no firm D call. The CDR3 is 13 amino acids. Between the trimmed V and J ends, which lost 3 bases and 7 bases, there was a span of 7 bases. Germline values: CDR1 LNHDA, CDR2 SQIVND (reference sequence). CDR3 amino acids: CASSMVGNSPLHF. CDR3 sequence (DNA): TGTGCCAGTAGTATGGTGGGAAATTCACCCCTCCACTTT. The variable domain in full, completed from reference TRBV19 and TRBJ1-6, reads DGGITQSPKYLFRKEGQNVTLSCEQNLNHDAMYWYRQDPGQGLRLIYYSQIVNDFQKGDIAEGYSVSREKKESFPLTVTSAQKNPTAFYLCASSMVGNSPLHFGNGTRLTVT.

The chain has TRBV5-4 and TRBJ2-7; 15 bases map to TRBD2. In germline, CDR1 is SGHNT, CDR2 YYREEE (reference sequence). The CDR3 extends over 16 amino acids. The trim removed 4 bases at V and 1 base at J, leaving 3 bases unmatched. The CDR3 DNA reads as TGTGCCAGCAGCGGGACTAGCGGGGGGCTTTCCTACGAGCAGTACTTC. Its translation: CASSGTSGGLSYEQYF.

The V gene is TRBV10-1, the J gene TRBJ2-3; D possibly corresponds to TRBD1 (5 bases). The CDR3 covers 17 residues. The germline CDR1 and CDR2 sequences are WNHNN and SYGVQD (reference sequence). V dropped 2 bases and J dropped 1 base, with 16 bases sitting between them. Here the CDR3 DNA reads TGCGCCAGCAGTGAGGCAGGGTTTGGTACCGGCACAGATACGCAGTATTTT. Translation gives CASSEAGFGTGTDTQYF.

This chain uses TRBV7-2 with TRBJ1-2; D unclear. Germline assignment: CDR1 SGHTA and CDR2 FQGNSA. The CDR3 extends over 14 amino acids. Trimming removed 5 bases from V and 8 bases from J, with 18 bases in between. The CDR3 is CASSPRGNRPGYTF. Here the CDR3 DNA reads TGTGCCAGCAGCCCACGAGGGAATCGTCCGGGCTACACCTTC.

This rearrangement joins TRBV6-5 to TRBJ1-5, with D hard to call. This CDR3 contains 15 residues. Per germline, CDR1 MNHEY and CDR2 SVGAGI. V was pared by 4 bases and J by 3 bases, with 13 bases between. This chain's CDR3 is CASSSQKGANQPQHF. As DNA, the CDR3 is TGTGCCAGCAGTTCTCAAAAGGGCGCCAATCAGCCCCAGCATTTT.

The J gene is TRBJ2-3, the V gene TRBV15; TRBD2 is a possible D gene (5 bases). The V end lost 5 bases, the J end lost 6 bases, and 12 bases lay between the germline ends. Germline assignment: CDR1 LNHNV and CDR2 YYDKDF (reference sequence). The CDR3 loop spans 13 amino acids. The CDR3 DNA sequence: TGTGCCACCAGCGCTAGCCCTGGGGATACGCAGTATTTT. It codes for CATSASPGDTQYF. Based on the CDR3 plus reference TRBV15 and TRBJ2-3, the full variable domain is DAMVIQNPRYQVTQFGKPVTLSCSQTLNHNVMYWYQQKSSQAPKLLFHYYDKDFNNEADTPDNFQSRRPNTSFCFLDIRSPGLGDTAMYLCATSASPGDTQYFGPGTRLTVL.

The V call is TRBV19, the J call TRBJ2-4; no clear D. The V gene lost 3 bases and the J gene lost 0 bases, with 12 bases spanning the gap. The germline V gene has CDR1 LNHDA and CDR2 SQIVND (reference sequence). The CDR3 runs 16 residues. The CDR3 nucleotides read TGTGCCAGTAGTATTTTATCGGAACCAGCCAAAAACATTCAGTACTTC. Translation gives CASSILSEPAKNIQYF.

The chain recombines TRBV14 with TRBJ1-1; D is undetermined. The CDR3 length is 13 residues. Germline V gene sequence: CDR1 SGHDN, CDR2 FVKESK. Trimming took off 3 bases at V and 0 bases at J, with 5 bases between the two ends. CDR3 coding DNA: TGTGCCAGCAGCCACGGGTTGAACACTGAAGCTTTCTTT. Its protein product is CASSHGLNTEAFF.

In DNA, the CDR3 is TGCGCCAGCAGCCAATTGGGACAGGGGGGCTCGGTCACCGGGGAGCTGTTTTTT. It specifies CASSQLGQGGSVTGELFF. The chain uses TRBV4-3 and TRBJ2-2; 11 bases are a match to TRBD1. Per germline, CDR1 LGHNA and CDR2 YSLEER. Germline trimming cut 2 bases from V and 4 bases from J; bases unmatched to any gene: 9. The CDR3 runs 18 residues.

This clone was detected a few times. The genes are TRBV11-1 and TRBJ2-1, with 7 bases identical to TRBD1. From germline, CDR1 is SGHAT and CDR2 FQDESV (reference sequence). V lost 3 bases, J lost 5 bases, and 7 bases stayed unmatched. The CDR3 extends over 15 amino acids. This chain's CDR3 is CASSFGDRMHNEQFF. The CDR3, as DNA: TGTGCCAGCAGCTTTGGGGACAGAATGCACAATGAGCAGTTCTTC.

The rearrangement joins TRBV7-3 to TRBJ1-1; no reliable D call. This CDR3 has 15 amino acids. V was shortened by 0 bases and J by 1 base, with 9 bases between the two germline ends. CDR1 SGHTA and CDR2 FQGTGA come from the germline V gene. As DNA, the CDR3 is TGTGCCAGCAGCTTAACGTCTGCAAGGAACACTGAAGCTTTCTTT. Its protein is CASSLTSARNTEAFF.

The chain combines TRBV2 with TRBJ1-1; TRBD1 agrees at 7 bases. V lost 8 bases to trimming and J lost 7 bases; unmatched junction nucleotides: 13. The CDR3 covers 14 residues. In germline, CDR1 is SNHLY, CDR2 FYNNEI. Written as DNA, the CDR3 is TGTGCCAGCTCTATGTATTCAGGGGGGCTTGAAGCTTTCTTT. It encodes CASSMYSGGLEAFF. The full variable domain, its missing parts supplied by reference TRBV2 and TRBJ1-1, is EPEVTQTPSHQVTQMGQEVILRCVPISNHLYFYWYRQILGQKVEFLVSFYNNEISEKSEIFDDQFSVERPDGSNFTLKIRSTKLEDSAMYFCASSMYSGGLEAFFGQGTRLTVV.